The rows below give T cell receptor beta chains drawn from one sample of a study of T-cell reconstitution after alpha-beta-depleted transplantation in children. TCRdb analysed the PCR reads with MiXCR anew, one entry per CDR3 protein. The sample has almost 600,000 distinct CDR3 sequences, roughly 30% seen once. This specimen was PBMCs, taken before TCRalphabeta/CD19-depleted stem cell transplant. These receptors originate from a boy under two years old with Wiskott-Aldrich syndrome, due to receive a stem cell transplant. The CDR3 runs from the conserved cysteine through the conserved F or W. The D gene is left open where the match is weak. A row's size may be missing; if present it is once, few, many or a size class.

V: TRBV20-1; D: .; size: few; J: TRBJ1-1; CDR3: CSARVQGTEAFF; DNA: TGCAGTGCTAGAGTGCAGGGTACTGAAGCTTTCTTT
V: TRBV12-3/TRBV12-4; D: .; size: .; J: TRBJ2-7; CDR3: CASSFRDNRNEQYF; DNA: TGTGCCAGCAGTTTCCGGGATAACCGAAACGAGCAGTACTTC
V: TRBV20-1; D: .; size: few; J: TRBJ1-2; CDR3: CSAKGDSYGYTF; DNA: TGCAGTGCTAAAGGGGATAGCTATGGCTACACCTTC
V: TRBV10-3; D: TRBD2; size: .; J: TRBJ2-5; CDR3: CAISPPRGVPETQYF; DNA: TGTGCCATCAGTCCCCCTCGGGGGGTTCCAGAGACCCAGTACTTC
V: TRBV20-1; D: .; size: few; J: TRBJ2-2; CDR3: CSGTSRGTGELFF; DNA: TGCAGCGGGACCTCTCGCGGCACCGGGGAGCTGTTTTTT
V: TRBV12-3/TRBV12-4; D: .; size: few; J: TRBJ2-4; CDR3: CASSLRANIQYF; DNA: TGTGCCAGCAGTTTAAGGGCAAACATTCAGTACTTC
V: TRBV28; D: TRBD2; size: few; J: TRBJ2-7; CDR3: CASRDHLLAESYEQYF; DNA: TGTGCCAGCAGAGACCATCTCCTAGCGGAATCCTACGAGCAGTACTTC
V: TRBV28; D: .; size: .; J: TRBJ2-2; CDR3: CASNPAGSSNTGELFF; DNA: TGTGCCAGCAACCCCGCGGGATCATCGAACACCGGGGAGCTGTTTTTT
V: TRBV7-8; D: TRBD2; size: .; J: TRBJ2-1; CDR3: CASSLVLASEQFF; DNA: TGTGCCAGCAGCTTAGTACTAGCGAGTGAGCAGTTCTTC
V: TRBV20-1; D: .; size: .; J: TRBJ2-1; CDR3: CSARGISYNEQFF; DNA: TGCAGTGCAAGGGGGATCTCCTACAATGAGCAGTTCTTC
V: TRBV6-1; D: TRBD1; size: few; J: TRBJ2-3; CDR3: CASRQDRGQTDTQYF; DNA: TGTGCCAGCAGGCAGGACAGGGGGCAGACAGATACGCAGTATTTT
V: TRBV20-1; D: TRBD2; size: .; J: TRBJ2-2; CDR3: CSASTSGRNTGELFF; DNA: TGCAGTGCTTCTACTAGCGGGAGGAACACCGGGGAGCTGTTTTTT
V: TRBV20-1; D: TRBD2; size: .; J: TRBJ2-7; CDR3: CSAQAYSGRLGEQYF; DNA: TGCAGTGCTCAAGCCTATAGCGGGAGATTGGGCGAGCAGTACTTC
V: TRBV5-1; D: .; size: few; J: TRBJ2-1; CDR3: CASSLGVISPYNEQFF; DNA: TGCGCCAGCAGCTTGGGAGTCATTTCCCCCTACAATGAGCAGTTCTTC
V: TRBV7-2; D: TRBD1; size: .; J: TRBJ2-1; CDR3: CASSPDRGAQFF; DNA: TGTGCCAGCAGCCCCGACAGGGGCGCGCAGTTCTTC
V: TRBV15; D: .; size: .; J: TRBJ2-7; CDR3: CATSIFRDMGEQYF; DNA: TGTGCCACCAGCATTTTCCGGGACATGGGCGAGCAGTACTTC
V: TRBV5-1; D: .; size: .; J: TRBJ2-3; CDR3: CASSRSPPDTQYF; DNA: TGCGCCAGCAGTCGAAGTCCCCCAGATACGCAGTATTTT
V: TRBV20-1; D: .; size: .; J: TRBJ2-1; CDR3: CSAAQSLDYNEQFF; DNA: TGCAGTGCTGCACAGTCTTTGGACTACAATGAGCAGTTCTTC
V: TRBV29-1; D: .; size: few; J: TRBJ2-5; CDR3: CSAEYAETQYF; DNA: TGCAGCGCCGAGTATGCGGAGACCCAGTACTTC
V: TRBV27; D: TRBD1; size: few; J: TRBJ1-2; CDR3: CASRRSAGGSGGYTF; DNA: TGTGCCAGCAGGAGGTCCGCAGGGGGAAGTGGTGGCTACACCTTC
V: TRBV10-3; D: TRBD2; size: .; J: TRBJ2-1; CDR3: CAISEPRTSGNLNEQFF; DNA: TGTGCCATCAGTGAGCCACGGACTAGCGGGAATCTAAATGAGCAGTTCTTC
V: TRBV7-9; D: .; size: few; J: TRBJ2-2; CDR3: CASSLSGRMRSGELFF; DNA: TGTGCCAGCAGCTTATCAGGGAGAATGAGGTCCGGGGAGCTGTTTTTT
V: TRBV6-5; D: TRBD1; size: once; J: TRBJ2-3; CDR3: CASSYSRQGADTQYF; DNA: TGTGCCAGCAGTTACTCGAGACAGGGCGCAGATACGCAGTATTTT
V: TRBV7-8; D: .; size: .; J: TRBJ1-1; CDR3: CASSSQVSTEAFF; DNA: TGTGCCAGCAGCTCACAGGTCTCCACTGAAGCTTTCTTT
V: TRBV7-8; D: TRBD1; size: few; J: TRBJ1-5; CDR3: CASSLASTPDRASNQPQHF; DNA: TGTGCCAGCAGCTTAGCTTCTACCCCGGACAGGGCGTCCAATCAGCCCCAGCATTTT
V: TRBV20-1; D: .; size: .; J: TRBJ1-5; CDR3: CSATGGRPSNQPQHF; DNA: TGCAGTGCAACCGGCGGGAGACCTAGCAATCAGCCCCAGCATTTT
V: TRBV3-1; D: .; size: .; J: TRBJ2-2; CDR3: CASEANTGELFF; DNA: TGTGCCAGCGAAGCGAACACCGGGGAGCTGTTTTTT
V: TRBV6-5; D: TRBD1; size: .; J: TRBJ2-7; CDR3: CASSYSWTGLHYEQYF; DNA: TGTGCCAGCAGTTACTCCTGGACAGGGCTACACTACGAGCAGTACTTC
V: TRBV20-1; D: TRBD2; size: few; J: TRBJ2-2; CDR3: CSASSPGTSHTGELFF; DNA: TGCAGTGCGTCGAGTCCCGGGACTAGCCATACCGGGGAGCTGTTTTTT
V: TRBV20-1; D: .; size: few; J: TRBJ2-3; CDR3: CSARDAGTTDTQYF; DNA: TGCAGTGCTAGAGATGCGGGGACCACAGATACGCAGTATTTT
V: TRBV5-1; D: TRBD2; size: .; J: TRBJ2-5; CDR3: CASSLQPSGIVETQYF; DNA: TGCGCCAGCAGCTTGCAGCCGAGCGGGATTGTTGAGACCCAGTACTTC
V: TRBV5-1; D: .; size: .; J: TRBJ2-1; CDR3: CASSLDSWNEQFF; DNA: TGCGCCAGCAGCTTGGATAGCTGGAATGAGCAGTTCTTC
V: TRBV2; D: .; size: once; J: TRBJ1-1; CDR3: CASSENDPGRWYTEAFF; DNA: TGTGCCAGCAGTGAAAACGATCCGGGCCGGTGGTACACTGAAGCTTTCTTT
V: TRBV20-1; D: TRBD1; size: .; J: TRBJ1-3; CDR3: CSGGAGGDTIYF; DNA: TGCAGTGGAGGGGCAGGGGGAGACACCATATATTTT
V: TRBV12-3/TRBV12-4; D: .; size: few; J: TRBJ1-2; CDR3: CASSLSTVSNYGYTF; DNA: TGTGCCAGCAGTTTATCGACAGTATCTAACTATGGCTACACCTTC
V: TRBV28; D: .; size: .; J: TRBJ2-3; CDR3: CASSQDDRRGNTQYF; DNA: TGTGCCAGCAGCCAAGATGACAGGAGAGGGAATACGCAGTATTTT
V: TRBV18; D: .; size: .; J: TRBJ2-2; CDR3: CASSPTFERRNTGELFF; DNA: TGTGCCAGCTCACCGACCTTTGAGCGGAGGAACACCGGGGAGCTGTTTTTT
V: TRBV6-1; D: TRBD1; size: few; J: TRBJ2-7; CDR3: CASRSWTGTGAYEQYF; DNA: TGTGCCAGCAGATCCTGGACCGGGACAGGGGCCTACGAGCAGTACTTC
V: TRBV14; D: .; size: few; J: TRBJ1-2; CDR3: CASSQRSLYGYTF; DNA: TGTGCCAGCAGCCAACGCTCGCTCTATGGCTACACCTTC
V: TRBV5-1; D: .; size: .; J: TRBJ2-7; CDR3: CASSLPGNEQYF; DNA: TGCGCCAGCAGCTTGCCCGGAAACGAGCAGTACTTC
V: TRBV20-1; D: TRBD1; size: many; J: TRBJ1-2; CDR3: CSANTGTGMSGYTF; DNA: TGCAGTGCTAATACCGGGACAGGGATGAGCGGCTACACCTTC
V: TRBV12-3/TRBV12-4; D: .; size: few; J: TRBJ2-1; CDR3: CASTYSGEQFF; DNA: TGTGCCAGCACCTATTCGGGTGAGCAGTTCTTC
V: TRBV20-1; D: .; size: .; J: TRBJ1-2; CDR3: CSVGRGFGYTF; DNA: TGCAGTGTAGGCAGGGGATTCGGCTACACCTTC
V: TRBV18; D: TRBD1; size: .; J: TRBJ2-3; CDR3: CASSPNRGTDTQYF; DNA: TGTGCCAGCTCACCAAACAGGGGTACAGATACGCAGTATTTT
V: TRBV5-1; D: .; size: .; J: TRBJ2-3; CDR3: CASSFPRDVGDTQYF; DNA: TGCGCCAGCAGCTTTCCCAGGGATGTAGGAGATACGCAGTATTTT
V: TRBV7-9; D: TRBD2; size: .; J: TRBJ2-7; CDR3: CASSLVGGSEQYF; DNA: TGTGCCAGCAGCTTAGTCGGGGGGAGCGAGCAGTACTTC
V: TRBV5-1; D: TRBD1; size: .; J: TRBJ2-1; CDR3: CASSVQGTYNEQFF; DNA: TGCGCCAGCAGCGTACAGGGGACCTACAATGAGCAGTTCTTC
V: TRBV6-1; D: .; size: .; J: TRBJ2-7; CDR3: CASSPRPHYNYEQYF; DNA: TGTGCCAGCAGTCCCCGGCCCCACTATAACTACGAGCAGTACTTC
V: TRBV6-1; D: .; size: .; J: TRBJ2-3; CDR3: CASRKGLSDTQYF; DNA: TGTGCCAGCAGGAAGGGTCTGTCGGATACGCAGTATTTT
V: TRBV10-3; D: .; size: few; J: TRBJ2-3; CDR3: CATRAGNTDTQYF; DNA: TGTGCCACCCGGGCGGGGAACACAGATACGCAGTATTTT
V: TRBV5-1; D: .; size: many; J: TRBJ2-4; CDR3: CASSLVSGTKNIQYF; DNA: TGCGCCAGCAGCTTGGTGTCCGGAACCAAAAACATTCAGTACTTC
V: TRBV18; D: .; size: .; J: TRBJ1-1; CDR3: CASSPLLDTNTEAFF; DNA: TGTGCCAGCTCACCGCTTTTAGACACGAACACTGAAGCTTTCTTT
V: TRBV6-5; D: .; size: few; J: TRBJ1-1; CDR3: CASSYDPKNTEAFF; DNA: TGTGCCAGCAGTTACGATCCCAAGAACACTGAAGCTTTCTTT
V: TRBV30; D: .; size: .; J: TRBJ1-3; CDR3: CASKAFGNTIYF; DNA: TGTGCCTCTAAGGCATTTGGAAACACCATATATTTT
V: TRBV2; D: TRBD1; size: few; J: TRBJ2-1; CDR3: CASSERGQGSYNEQFF; DNA: TGTGCCAGCAGTGAGAGGGGGCAGGGCTCCTACAATGAGCAGTTCTTC